One sample yielded the 16 T cell receptor beta chains listed below, sequenced in a study of T cells in localized non-small cell lung cancer. The table came from immunoSEQ multiplex PCR; TCRdb's copy has only in-frame clones and leaves some out. The data show 70,000 or so clones, 70% to 85% seen once. The source material was peripheral blood, sampled before any cancer treatment. Receptors originate from a female donor of 60 years or more with stage I lung adenocarcinoma.

The chain carries TRBV28 and TRBJ1-2; D unresolved. The CDR3 is made up of 12 amino acids. Germline V gives CDR1 MDHEN, CDR2 SYDVKM. With 2 bases removed from V and 12 bases from J, the gap between germline ends came to 13 bases. The CDR3 loop is CASSLGGRWHTF. CDR3 sequence (DNA): TGTGCCAGCAGTTTAGGCGGGAGGTGGCACACCTTC.

J is TRBJ1-1 and V is TRBV4-1, with D tentatively TRBD1 (5 bases). V was clipped by 1 base and J by 6 bases, with 12 bases between them. This CDR3 region has 14 residues. Looked up from germline, CDR1 is MGHRA and CDR2 is YSYEKL. The CDR3 nucleotides are TGCGCCAGCAGCCAAGGACGCATAGGGGCTGAAGCTTTCTTT. It translates to CASSQGRIGAEAFF.

The chain uses TRBV6-6 and TRBJ1-2; 9 positions agree with TRBD1. The CDR3 is 13 residues long. The V and J ends lost 8 bases and 5 bases, in that order; junction bases with no gene match: 6. Germline CDR1 is MNHNY and CDR2 is SVGAGI (reference sequence). The CDR3 DNA reads TGTGCCAGCGTGACAGGGGGAATGTATGGCTACACCTTC. Protein: CASVTGGMYGYTF.

This clone was counted a few times. V and J are TRBV9 and TRBJ2-5; D remains ambiguous. V dropped 4 bases and J dropped 4 bases, with 11 bases sitting between them. Germline V CDR1 and CDR2: SGDLS, YYNGEE. The CDR3 extends over 13 amino acids. DNA of the CDR3: TGTGCCAGCAGCCTTACGACTGGAGAGACCCAGTACTTC. Amino acid sequence: CASSLTTGETQYF.

The chain employs TRBV5-4 and TRBJ2-5, with 14 nucleotides matching TRBD2. This CDR3 has 16 residues. V was pared by 3 bases and J by 6 bases, with 7 bases of the junction left unmatched. Germline V gene data show CDR1 as SGHNT and CDR2 as YYREEE (reference sequence). Here the CDR3 DNA reads TGTGCCAGCAGCTCGGGACTAGCGGGAGACTATCAGACCCAGTACTTC. Translated, it gives CASSSGLAGDYQTQYF.

The V and J genes are TRBV11-1 and TRBJ2-5; no clear D. The CDR3 has 14 amino acids. Trimming left V 6 bases short and J 3 bases short, with 14 bases between. CDR1 is SGHAT and CDR2 is FQDESV in the germline V gene (reference sequence). CDR3 sequence reads: CASSTADTKETQYF. The DNA for the CDR3 is TGTGCCAGCAGTACAGCAGACACCAAAGAGACCCAGTACTTC.

This chain connects TRBV15 to TRBJ2-4, with D maybe TRBD2 (6 bases). Trimming shortened V by 6 bases and J by 3 bases, and 9 bases separated the two germline ends. From germline, CDR1 is LNHNV and CDR2 YYDKDF (reference sequence). The length of the CDR3 is 13 residues. CDR3 amino acids: CATREGSKNIQYF. The CDR3 coding sequence is TGTGCCACCAGGGAGGGAAGCAAAAACATTCAGTACTTC.

This clone was seen only once. The CDR3 loop is CASSPGRNEQFF. The CDR3 DNA reads TGTGCCAGCTCACCGGGCCGGAATGAGCAGTTCTTC. The chain uses TRBV18 and TRBJ2-1; no firm D call. V was cut by 3 bases and J by 7 bases, with 7 bases left in between. The CDR3 extends over 12 amino acids. In germline, CDR1 is KGHSH, CDR2 LQKENI.

J is TRBJ1-2 and V is TRBV6-5, with TRBD1 identical over 9 bases. The CDR3 loop spans 15 amino acids. CDR1 is MNHEY, CDR2 SVGAGI, per germline. After removal of 6 bases from V and 8 bases from J, the junction contained 13 bases not matched to a gene. CDR3: CASRRNQQGADGYTF. The CDR3 coding sequence is TGTGCCAGCAGAAGAAACCAACAGGGGGCAGACGGCTACACCTTC.

The V and J genes are TRBV5-1 and TRBJ2-7; a possible D gene is TRBD1 (5 bases). Germline CDR1 is SGHRS and CDR2 is YFSETQ. V lost 0 bases and J lost 7, with 17 bases in between. The CDR3 spans 15 residues. The CDR3 loop reads CASSLAMARAGEQYF. The DNA for the CDR3 is TGCGCCAGCAGCTTGGCCATGGCCAGGGCAGGGGAGCAGTACTTC.

The V and J genes are TRBV19 and TRBJ2-2; D possibly corresponds to TRBD2 (6 bases). V was shortened by 2 bases and J by 8 bases, with 12 bases between the two germline ends. The CDR3 has 14 amino acids. In germline, CDR1 is LNHDA, CDR2 SQIVND (reference sequence). This CDR3 is CASSIIRERGELFF. The CDR3 DNA sequence: TGTGCCAGTAGTATAATCCGGGAGCGGGGGGAGCTGTTTTTT. Together with reference TRBV19 and TRBJ2-2, the CDR3 gives the full variable domain: DGGITQSPKYLFRKEGQNVTLSCEQNLNHDAMYWYRQDPGQGLRLIYYSQIVNDFQKGDIAEGYSVSREKKESFPLTVTSAQKNPTAFYLCASSIIRERGELFFGEGSRLTVL.

The chain recombines TRBV6-5 with TRBJ1-6; 10 bases match TRBD1. This CDR3 is built from 16 residues. Germline-derived CDR1 and CDR2 are MNHEY and SVGAGI. V shed 2 bases and J 7 bases; nucleotides not matched to a gene: 5. The CDR3 region has the DNA TGTGCCAGCAGTTACAGGGACAGGGGAGGAAATTCACCCCTCCACTTT. This sequence encodes CASSYRDRGGNSPLHF.

The chain uses TRBV5-4 and TRBJ2-3; D not certain. The CDR3 is made up of 12 amino acids. Trimming removed 4 bases at V and 4 bases at J, with 7 bases between. Germline V CDR1 and CDR2: SGHNT, YYREEE (reference sequence). CDR3 region: CASSGEADTQYF. In nucleotides, the CDR3 is TGTGCCAGCAGCGGAGAGGCAGATACGCAGTATTTT.

The chain joins TRBV7-2 to TRBJ2-2; no firm D call. The CDR3 spans 14 residues. CDR1 and CDR2 from the germline V gene are SGHTA and FQGNSA. V was trimmed by 2 bases and J by 1 base, leaving 5 bases between them. CDR3 DNA sequence: TGTGCCAGCAGCTTATACCGGAACACCGGGGAGCTGTTTTTT. Protein: CASSLYRNTGELFF.

V is TRBV5-1 and J is TRBJ2-3; 16 nucleotides agree with TRBD2. Losses at the gene ends were 3 bases for V and 4 bases for J; bases not matched to a gene: 8. Germline CDR1 SGHRS, CDR2 YFSETQ. The CDR3 is 18 residues long. DNA for the CDR3: TGCGCCAGCAGCTGGGGCGCCGGGACTAGCGGGGGGGCAGATACGCAGTATTTT. Its protein product is CASSWGAGTSGGADTQYF.

This sequence joins TRBV4-1 and TRBJ2-5; TRBD2 matches at 14 bases. Trimming cost V 0 bases and J 5 bases; bases outside gene matches: 14. CDR1 MGHRA and CDR2 YSYEKL come from the germline V gene. This CDR3 spans 20 amino acids. The CDR3 sequence is CASSQDRWGTSGSRPETQYF. The CDR3 DNA is TGCGCCAGCAGCCAAGATCGGTGGGGGACTAGCGGGAGTAGGCCGGAGACCCAGTACTTC.